This T cell receptor beta chain was obtained from a study of shared clonotypes between healthy human individuals. As for the study in general: Each donor's CD8 memory used one plate, CD8 naive two, each CD4 subset three.

Study donors comprised healthy, HIV-negative adults devoid of recent acute infection or vaccination. CCR7-negative CD45RA+ TemRA cells were combined with CD45RO+ cells to form CD8 memory. Sequencing was at deep level. Clones were sequenced by immunoSEQ multiplex PCR, and TCRdb holds only the in-frame ones, with some missing. The sample has roughly 660,000 clones, around 91% seen once; the top ten hold more than 30%. The CDR3 covers 17 residues. V was clipped by 5 bases and J by 0 bases; unmatched bases: 12. Germline V gene data show CDR1 as MNHEY and CDR2 as SMNVEV (reference sequence). The sequenced material came from memory CD8+ T cells from PBMCs. Subset: CD45RO+ cells pooled with CCR7-negative TemRA cells. The rearrangement joins TRBV27 to TRBJ2-7; 8 bases line up with TRBD2. The clonotype originates from a man between 18 and 35 years old in good health. Some clones in this sample may be carry-over from other donors' samples. In DNA form, the CDR3 reads TGTGCCAGCAGTCCTGCCGGGACTAGAGCTCGCTCCTACGAGCAGTACTTC. Protein product: CASSPAGTRARSYEQYF.